The present entry profiles one T cell receptor (beta chain) with its context. The protocol was immunoSEQ multiplex PCR, while the TCRdb copy is restricted to in-frame clones and leaves out a portion. The sample has approximately 70,000 clones, roughly nine tenths seen once; the top ten hold approximately 5.1%. The sample comes from a study of control samples from healthy donors and cancer patients. There are 12 residues in the CDR3. After removal of 5 bases from V and 8 bases from J, the junction contained 3 bases not matched to a gene. Looked up from germline, CDR1 is SGHNT and CDR2 is YENEEA. This clonotype was sampled from a man aged 55 to 70 with colorectal cancer. The specimen sequenced was PBMCs. This chain uses TRBV11-3 with TRBJ2-1; 7 positions match TRBD2. The CDR3 sequence: CASSRRGDEQFF. The CDR3 nucleotides read TGTGCCAGCAGCCGACGGGGGGATGAGCAGTTCTTC.